A single sample gave rise to the 9 T cell receptor beta chains below, sequenced in a study of neurological immune-mediated disorders. Time point here: technical triplicate 3. TCRdb analysed the 5' RACE reads with MiXCR anew, one entry per CDR3 protein. Among over 25,000 distinct CDR3 sequences listed, approximately 15% were seen once. Sequencing was carried out using CD4+ T cells from blood. These TCRs come from a female donor with HTLV-1-associated myelopathy (HAM/TSP).

At least ten counts were recorded for this clonotype. The chain couples TRBV28 to TRBJ1-3, with TRBD1 as a possible D gene (5 bases). The V gene's germline CDR1 is MDHEN and CDR2 SYDVKM. The CDR3 totals 13 residues. Trimming left V 3 bases short and J 2 bases short, with 5 bases between. CDR3 nucleotides: TGTGCCAGCAGTTTGGACACTGGAAACACCATATATTTT. This codes for CASSLDTGNTIYF.

In this sample, this clonotype turned up many times. The chain joins TRBV5-5 to TRBJ2-2; 7 nucleotides line up with TRBD1. The CDR3 contains 17 residues. The V and J ends lost 5 bases and 2 bases, in that order; junction bases with no gene match: 12. Germline V gene sequence: CDR1 SGHKS, CDR2 YYEKEE (reference sequence). CDR3 loop: CASSRQGLGFNTGELFF. For the CDR3, the DNA is TGTGCCAGCAGTCGACAGGGATTGGGTTTCAACACCGGGGAGCTGTTTTTT. The variable domain in full, with the rest retrieved from reference TRBV5-5 and TRBJ2-2, is DAGVTQSPTHLIKTRGQQVTLRCSPISGHKSVSWYQQVLGQGPQFIFQYYEKEERGRGNFPDRFSARQFPNYSSELNVNALLLGDSALYLCASSRQGLGFNTGELFFGEGSRLTVL.

This clonotype showed up many times. This chain links TRBV9 with TRBJ2-7; TRBD1 is a possible D gene (6 bases). The germline V gene has CDR1 SGDLS and CDR2 YYNGEE. With 4 bases removed from V and 9 bases from J, the gap between germline ends came to 20 bases. This CDR3 is built from 14 residues. For the CDR3, the DNA is TGTGCCAGCAGCCGAGAACAGGGTATTAGTGTGCAGTACTTC. Protein product: CASSREQGISVQYF.

This clonotype was detected ten times or more. This chain uses TRBV7-3 with TRBJ2-1; no reliable D call. Trimming cost V 6 bases and J 5 bases, with 11 bases left between them. This CDR3 region has 13 residues. In germline, CDR1 is SGHTA, CDR2 FQGTGA. This CDR3 is CASSPYSDNEQFF. CDR3 sequence (DNA): TGTGCCAGCAGTCCTTACTCTGACAATGAGCAGTTCTTC.

This clonotype was seen at least ten times. The rearrangement uses TRBV2 and TRBJ1-6; D perhaps matches TRBD1 (5 bases). The CDR3 runs 16 residues. Germline assignment: CDR1 SNHLY and CDR2 FYNNEI. Between the trimmed V and J ends, which lost 1 base and 9 bases, there was a span of 16 bases. Here the CDR3 reads CASSEGQTLDRSPLHF. The CDR3 coding sequence is TGTGCCAGCAGTGAAGGACAGACCCTAGATCGTTCACCCCTCCACTTT.

Many counts were recorded for this clonotype. The chain links TRBV18 to TRBJ2-3; 8 nucleotides match TRBD2. CDR1 is KGHSH, CDR2 LQKENI, per germline. V dropped 1 base and J dropped 3; count of bases not matched to a gene: 3. There are 15 residues in the CDR3. The CDR3 nucleotides are TGTGCCAGCTCACCACAACCGGGAGGGACAGATACGCAGTATTTT. Translation gives CASSPQPGGTDTQYF.

This clonotype was observed at least ten times. The chain carries TRBV29-1 and TRBJ2-7; no definite D call. Germline V lookup: CDR1 SQVTM, CDR2 ANQGSEA. The V gene lost 7 bases and the J gene lost 4 bases, with 14 bases spanning the gap. The CDR3 is made up of 12 amino acids. As DNA, the CDR3 is TGCAGCGCTCGCCAGTCACGGTACGAGCAGTACTTC. It yields the protein CSARQSRYEQYF.

This clonotype was detected many times. The chain recombines TRBV4-1 with TRBJ2-3; 16 positions agree with TRBD2. The CDR3 has 21 residues. The V gene end was trimmed by 1 base and the J gene end by 3 bases; junction bases not matched to a gene: 13. Germline V gene data show CDR1 as MGHRA and CDR2 as YSYEKL. CDR3 nucleotides: TGCGCCAGCAGCCAAGTTCCCGGGACTAGCGGGGGGGGCGCGCGGACAGATACGCAGTATTTT. Its translation is CASSQVPGTSGGGARTDTQYF.

This clonotype appeared a few times. At one of its ends the junction is not consistent with the germline gene, which may arise from a read error. The CDR3 sequence: CASSKARGMGWREEAF. In DNA form, the CDR3 reads TGTGCCAGCAGCAAAGCAAGGGGTATGGGCTGGCGCGAGGAGGCTTTC. The genes are TRBV11-3 and TRBJ2-1, with D perhaps TRBD1 or TRBD2 (5 bases each). Germline CDR1 SGHNT, CDR2 YENEEA. The CDR3 covers 16 residues.